The present entry profiles one T cell receptor (beta chain) with its context. The protocol was immunoSEQ multiplex PCR, while the TCRdb copy is restricted to in-frame clones and leaves out a portion. Here the sample spans about 28,000 clones, 62% being singletons. Trimming removed 4 bases from V and 1 base from J; junction bases left unmatched: 8. In germline, CDR1 is SGHVS, CDR2 FNYEAQ. The CDR3 contains 17 residues. The sample belongs to a study of cytotoxic CD8 clonotypes in ibrutinib-treated CLL. Source: PBMCs, taken before ibrutinib treatment. The rearrangement joins TRBV7-6 to TRBJ2-2; TRBD1 agrees at 8 bases. This receptor was obtained from a human donor with chronic lymphocytic leukemia. CDR3 residues: CASSYQRDRGNTGELFF. The CDR3 DNA reads TGTGCCAGCAGCTACCAACGCGACAGGGGGAACACCGGGGAGCTGTTTTTT.